A single sample is the source of the 18 T cell receptor beta chains below, sequenced in a study of blood T cell repertoires in COVID-19. The table came from immunoSEQ multiplex PCR; TCRdb's copy has only in-frame clones and leaves some out. The top ten hold 15% to 20% of the sample, which has about 89,000 clones, more than 80% seen once. The specimen sequenced was peripheral blood. The origin of the receptors is a woman aged 80 or over with acute or convalescent COVID-19.

This clone has only one observation. The chain recombines TRBV7-2 with TRBJ2-1, with 9 bases lining up with TRBD2. There are 16 residues in the CDR3. CDR1 is SGHTA, CDR2 FQGNSA, per germline. V was pared by 3 bases and J by 2 bases, with 5 bases of the junction left unmatched. CDR3 coding DNA: TGTGCCAGCAGCTTGCATAGCGGGGGAACCTACAATGAGCAGTTCTTC. Protein sequence: CASSLHSGGTYNEQFF.

V and J are TRBV3-1 (or the pseudogene TRBV3-2) and TRBJ2-2; tentative D call: TRBD1 (6 bases). There are 15 residues in the CDR3. Germline V gene sequence: CDR1 LGHDT, CDR2 YNNKEL (reference sequence). V dropped 4 bases and J dropped 0 bases, with 9 bases sitting between them. CDR3 residues: CASSLWGPNTGELFF. The CDR3 coding sequence is TGTGCCAGCAGCCTATGGGGGCCGAACACCGGGGAGCTGTTTTTT.

The chain joins TRBV5-1 to TRBJ2-7, with TRBD1 identical over 8 bases. The CDR3 has 15 residues. V shed 3 bases and J 0 bases; nucleotides not matched to a gene: 5. Germline V lookup: CDR1 SGHRS, CDR2 YFSETQ. The CDR3 coding sequence is TGCGCCAGCAGCTCTGGGACAGGCTACTCCTACGAGCAGTACTTC. Its protein is CASSSGTGYSYEQYF.

This clone has a single count. This rearrangement joins TRBV30 to TRBJ1-6, with D maybe TRBD1 (6 bases). The V end was cut by 5 bases, the J end by 9 bases, with 11 bases between. The CDR3 runs to 12 residues. Germline CDR1 and CDR2: GTSNPN and SVGIG (reference sequence). CDR3 in DNA: TGTGCCTGGGACAGGAGTAGTTCACCCCTCCACTTT. The encoded protein is CAWDRSSSPLHF.

The chain carries TRBV6-5 and TRBJ1-2, with TRBD1 identical over 8 bases. This CDR3 comprises 14 residues. Germline V gene lookup returns CDR1 MNHEY and CDR2 SVGAGI. After removal of 7 bases from V and 5 bases from J, the junction contained 9 bases not matched to a gene. The CDR3 reads CASTHGQGVYGYTF. The CDR3 DNA reads TGTGCCAGCACCCACGGACAGGGTGTTTATGGCTACACCTTC.

The rearrangement uses TRBV18 and TRBJ2-7, with TRBD2 identical over 11 bases. Germline loops: CDR1 KGHSH, CDR2 LQKENI. The CDR3 contains 14 residues. Unmatched junction bases numbered 2, after V lost 5 bases and J lost 2 bases. The CDR3 loop reads CASSGTSGTYEQYF. The DNA of the CDR3 is TGTGCCAGCTCAGGGACTAGCGGTACCTACGAGCAGTACTTC.

The V and J genes are TRBV9 and TRBJ1-3, with unresolved D. Trimming pared 5 bases from V and 2 bases from J, leaving 14 bases between. Germline values: CDR1 SGDLS, CDR2 YYNGEE. The CDR3 covers 15 residues. CDR3 protein: CASSRGSNAGNTIYF. The CDR3 region has the DNA TGTGCCAGCAGTCGGGGTAGTAACGCTGGAAACACCATATATTTT.

By sample share, this clone is large. The chain recombines TRBV11-2 with TRBJ2-2; D gene ambiguous. Between the trimmed V and J ends, which lost 2 bases and 5 bases, there was a span of 9 bases. This CDR3 has 14 amino acids. CDR1 is SGHAT and CDR2 is FQNNGV in the germline V gene. CDR3 protein: CASSLWLSTGELFF. CDR3 DNA: TGTGCCAGCAGCTTATGGTTGAGTACCGGGGAGCTGTTTTTT. The full variable domain, completed using reference TRBV11-2 and TRBJ2-2, is EAGVAQSPRYKIIEKRQSVAFWCNPISGHATLYWYQQILGQGPKLLIQFQNNGVVDDSQLPKDRFSAERLKGVDSTLKIQPAKLEDSAVYLCASSLWLSTGELFFGEGSRLTVL.

The CDR3 DNA reads TGCAGTGCTAGTGTGGTCCTGGGAGACGAGACCCAGTACTTC. Protein: CSASVVLGDETQYF. The genes are TRBV20-1 and TRBJ2-5; D might be TRBD2 (5 bases). Between the trimmed V and J ends, which lost 3 bases and 5 bases, there was a span of 16 bases. CDR1 is DFQATT, CDR2 SNEGSKA, per germline (reference sequence). This CDR3 spans 14 amino acids.

The chain employs TRBV5-6 and TRBJ2-1, with TRBD2 matching 12 bases. The V and J ends lost 2 bases and 7 bases, in that order; junction bases with no gene match: 4. CDR1 and CDR2 (germline): SGHDT, YYEEEE. The CDR3 spans 15 residues. The CDR3 sequence is CASSLKTSGRNEQFF. Written as DNA, the CDR3 is TGTGCCAGCAGCTTAAAAACTAGCGGGAGGAATGAGCAGTTCTTC.

The J gene is TRBJ2-5, the V gene TRBV10-3; 8 nucleotides align to TRBD1. CDR1 is ENHRY and CDR2 is SYGVKD in the germline V gene. V lost 0 bases to trimming and J lost 3 bases; unmatched junction nucleotides: 3. This CDR3 comprises 15 residues. The CDR3 loop reads CAISESTGVEETQYF. The CDR3 DNA follows: TGTGCCATCAGTGAGTCGACAGGGGTTGAAGAGACCCAGTACTTC.

The chain links TRBV19 to TRBJ1-4; 8 nucleotides line up with TRBD1. CDR3 length: 16 residues. J gave up 6 bases and V 4 bases, and 10 bases lay outside the gene matches. Germline lookup yields CDR1 LNHDA and CDR2 SQIVND (reference sequence). The CDR3 is CASSRGQGRGDEKLFF. Written as DNA, the CDR3 is TGTGCCAGTAGTAGAGGACAGGGAAGGGGGGATGAAAAACTGTTTTTT.

The chain couples TRBV27 to TRBJ2-7; 8 bases are a match to TRBD1. This CDR3 comprises 14 residues. Germline V CDR1 and CDR2: MNHEY, SMNVEV (reference sequence). The J segment lost 5 bases and the V segment lost 5 bases, leaving 8 bases of the junction unmatched. CDR3 amino acids: CASSPMTGENEQYF. In DNA form, the CDR3 reads TGTGCCAGCAGTCCCATGACAGGGGAGAACGAGCAGTACTTC.

The rearrangement links TRBV24-1 to TRBJ2-3, with 15 positions matching TRBD2. V lost 3 bases, J lost 0 bases, and 3 bases stayed unmatched. This CDR3 contains 18 residues. Germline V CDR1 and CDR2: KGHDR, SFDVKD. In DNA form, the CDR3 reads TGTGCCACCAGTGATCGGACTAGCGGGAGGGGTAGCACAGATACGCAGTATTTT. This translates into CATSDRTSGRGSTDTQYF.

CDR3 DNA sequence: TGTGCCACCAGTGACCCGGGACTAGCGGGAGGGAGTGAGCAGTTCTTC. Its protein is CATSDPGLAGGSEQFF. The rearrangement links TRBV24-1 to TRBJ2-1; TRBD2 agrees at 16 bases. From germline, CDR1 is KGHDR and CDR2 SFDVKD. The CDR3 covers 16 residues. V shed 4 bases, J shed 9 bases, and the junction held 5 bases outside the gene matches.

The rearrangement links TRBV12-5 to TRBJ2-1; 8 bases are a match to TRBD1. J was trimmed by 12 bases and V by 0 bases; bases with no gene match: 4. Per germline, CDR1 LGHNT and CDR2 FRNRAP. This CDR3 region has 13 residues. DNA for the CDR3: TGTGCTAGTGGTTTGGTACTCACAGGGGGGCAGTTCTTC. Translating gives CASGLVLTGGQFF.

This clone was counted only a few times. The gene calls are TRBV15 and TRBJ1-6; no definite D call. Germline lookup yields CDR1 LNHNV and CDR2 YYDKDF (reference sequence). The CDR3 loop spans 14 amino acids. Trimming cost V 0 bases and J 7 bases, with 7 bases left between them. CDR3 bases: TGTGCCACCAGCAGAGATCCGGAGAATTCACCCCTCCACTTT. Encoded protein: CATSRDPENSPLHF. Full variable domain (remainder filled in from reference TRBV15 and TRBJ1-6): DAMVIQNPRYQVTQFGKPVTLSCSQTLNHNVMYWYQQKSSQAPKLLFHYYDKDFNNEADTPDNFQSRRPNTSFCFLDIRSPGLGDTAMYLCATSRDPENSPLHFGNGTRLTVT.

The chain has TRBV7-2 and TRBJ2-1, with 12 bases lining up with TRBD2. After removal of 5 bases from V and 7 bases from J, the junction contained 6 bases not matched to a gene. The CDR3 extends over 15 amino acids. From germline, CDR1 is SGHTA and CDR2 FQGNSA. CDR3 DNA: TGTGCCAGCAGCAAGACTAGCGGGGGCTGGAATGAGCAGTTCTTC. Its translation: CASSKTSGGWNEQFF.